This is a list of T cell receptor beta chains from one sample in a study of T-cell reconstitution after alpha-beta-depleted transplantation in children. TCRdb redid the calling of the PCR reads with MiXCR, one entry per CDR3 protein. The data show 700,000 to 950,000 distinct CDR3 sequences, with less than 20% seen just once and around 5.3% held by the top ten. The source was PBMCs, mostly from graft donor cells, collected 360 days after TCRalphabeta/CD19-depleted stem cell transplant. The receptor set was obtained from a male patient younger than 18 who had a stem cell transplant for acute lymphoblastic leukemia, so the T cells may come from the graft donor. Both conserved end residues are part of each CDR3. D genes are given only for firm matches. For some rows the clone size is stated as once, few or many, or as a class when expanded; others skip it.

cdr3_nt: TGTGCCAGCAGCTTTGTCAGTGGCGGGATAGGCAATGAGCAGTTCTTC
cdr3_aa: CASSFVSGGIGNEQFF
v_call: TRBV7-6
clone_size: NA
d_call: NA
j_call: TRBJ2-1

cdr3_nt: TGCGCCAGCAGCTTGGGGCTGACTAGCGGGAGAAACGAGCAGTACTTC
cdr3_aa: CASSLGLTSGRNEQYF
v_call: TRBV5-1
clone_size: NA
d_call: TRBD2
j_call: TRBJ2-7

cdr3_nt: TGTGCCAGCGGAGCCGGACGGCTGAACACCGGGGAGCTGTTTTTT
cdr3_aa: CASGAGRLNTGELFF
v_call: TRBV2
clone_size: few
d_call: NA
j_call: TRBJ2-2

cdr3_nt: TGTGCCAGCAGGACGGGACTAGCGAACAATGAGCAGTTCTTC
cdr3_aa: CASRTGLANNEQFF
v_call: TRBV27
clone_size: many
d_call: TRBD2
j_call: TRBJ2-1

cdr3_nt: TGTGCCAGCAGCAAGGAGGGACTGAACACCGGGGAGCTGTTTTTT
cdr3_aa: CASSKEGLNTGELFF
v_call: TRBV7-8
clone_size: few
d_call: NA
j_call: TRBJ2-2

cdr3_nt: TGTGCCATCAGTGAACCGGGGGCCGGGGAGACCCAGTACTTC
cdr3_aa: CAISEPGAGETQYF
v_call: TRBV10-3
clone_size: NA
d_call: NA
j_call: TRBJ2-5

cdr3_nt: TGTGCCAGCAGCTCCCCGGACAGGGGGCTCGAGAACACTGAAGCTTTCTTT
cdr3_aa: CASSSPDRGLENTEAFF
v_call: TRBV7-9
clone_size: few
d_call: TRBD1
j_call: TRBJ1-1

cdr3_nt: TGTGCCAGCAGCCCGTCGTCCCCGGATACGCAGTATTTT
cdr3_aa: CASSPSSPDTQYF
v_call: TRBV7-3
clone_size: NA
d_call: NA
j_call: TRBJ2-3

cdr3_nt: TGTGCCAGCAGTTACCCAGGTTCTGAAGCTTTCTTT
cdr3_aa: CASSYPGSEAFF
v_call: TRBV6-5
clone_size: once
d_call: NA
j_call: TRBJ1-1

cdr3_nt: TGTGCCACCAGTGATTTAGCGGAGCCGAACACCGGGGAGCTGTTTTTT
cdr3_aa: CATSDLAEPNTGELFF
v_call: TRBV24-1
clone_size: few
d_call: NA
j_call: TRBJ2-2

cdr3_nt: TGCAGTGCTCCCAGGACTAGCGCCGGGGCCGGGGAGCTGTTTTTT
cdr3_aa: CSAPRTSAGAGELFF
v_call: TRBV20-1
clone_size: NA
d_call: TRBD2
j_call: TRBJ2-2

cdr3_nt: TGTGCCAGCAGGAGCGGGAGAGGCGCCTACGAGCAGTACTTC
cdr3_aa: CASRSGRGAYEQYF
v_call: TRBV11-2
clone_size: few
d_call: TRBD2
j_call: TRBJ2-7

cdr3_nt: TGTGCCAGCAGCGTAGAGCACTTCGGACAGGGTAGGCAAGGGGACACCGGGGAGCTGTTTTTT
cdr3_aa: CASSVEHFGQGRQGDTGELFF
v_call: TRBV9
clone_size: few
d_call: TRBD1
j_call: TRBJ2-2

cdr3_nt: TGTGCCAGCTCACCACTTAAGGGGCCCTCTGGGGCCAACGTCCTGACTTTC
cdr3_aa: CASSPLKGPSGANVLTF
v_call: TRBV18
clone_size: NA
d_call: NA
j_call: TRBJ2-6

cdr3_nt: TGTGCCAGCTCCCGCCAGACTGAAGCTTTCTTT
cdr3_aa: CASSRQTEAFF
v_call: TRBV18
clone_size: NA
d_call: NA
j_call: TRBJ1-1

cdr3_nt: TGTGCCAGCAGCTTAGTCTTGGTCACATTGGGGTACGATGAGCAGTTCTTC
cdr3_aa: CASSLVLVTLGYDEQFF
v_call: TRBV7-8
clone_size: few
d_call: NA
j_call: TRBJ2-1

cdr3_nt: TGCAGCGTGTTTCTAGCGGGCGGAAGCTCCTACAATGAGCAGTTCTTC
cdr3_aa: CSVFLAGGSSYNEQFF
v_call: TRBV29-1
clone_size: many
d_call: TRBD2
j_call: TRBJ2-1

cdr3_nt: TGCGCCAGCAGGTCTGTGGGAAACACCGGGGAGCTGTTTTTT
cdr3_aa: CASRSVGNTGELFF
v_call: TRBV5-1
clone_size: few
d_call: NA
j_call: TRBJ2-2

cdr3_nt: TGTGCCAGCAGCCAGGGGACAGGGAGGCTCGTGAACTATGGCTACACCTTC
cdr3_aa: CASSQGTGRLVNYGYTF
v_call: TRBV4-2
clone_size: NA
d_call: TRBD1
j_call: TRBJ1-2

cdr3_nt: TGTGCCAGCAGCTTGGTGCAGACAAGACCCAACACTGAAGCTTTCTTT
cdr3_aa: CASSLVQTRPNTEAFF
v_call: TRBV5-6
clone_size: NA
d_call: NA
j_call: TRBJ1-1

cdr3_nt: TGTGCCAGCAGCGTAGGGACTAGACAATTCTCCTACAATGAGCAGTTCTTC
cdr3_aa: CASSVGTRQFSYNEQFF
v_call: TRBV9
clone_size: NA
d_call: TRBD2
j_call: TRBJ2-1

cdr3_nt: TGTGCCAGTAGTATAGCGTCGCCCTCCTACGAGCAGTACTTC
cdr3_aa: CASSIASPSYEQYF
v_call: TRBV19
clone_size: few
d_call: NA
j_call: TRBJ2-7

cdr3_nt: TGCGCCAGCAGCCACCCGGGAATGAGGATGGCCGGGGAGCTGTTTTTT
cdr3_aa: CASSHPGMRMAGELFF
v_call: TRBV4-1
clone_size: few
d_call: NA
j_call: TRBJ2-2

cdr3_nt: TGTGCCAGCAGCCCGACCCCAGGACAGGACGAGCAGTACTTC
cdr3_aa: CASSPTPGQDEQYF
v_call: TRBV7-9
clone_size: few
d_call: TRBD1
j_call: TRBJ2-7

cdr3_nt: TGTGCCACCAGCAGCCGGATCGGACCGAGGGATGGCTACACCTTC
cdr3_aa: CATSSRIGPRDGYTF
v_call: TRBV15
clone_size: many
d_call: NA
j_call: TRBJ1-2

cdr3_nt: TGCAGTGCTAGAGATCGGGCTAGACCCCCTTACAATGAGCAGTTCTTC
cdr3_aa: CSARDRARPPYNEQFF
v_call: TRBV20-1
clone_size: many
d_call: NA
j_call: TRBJ2-1

cdr3_nt: TGTGCCAGCAGGCCGCTAGGTAGGAATGAGCAGTTCTTC
cdr3_aa: CASRPLGRNEQFF
v_call: TRBV27
clone_size: NA
d_call: NA
j_call: TRBJ2-1

cdr3_nt: TGTGCCAGCAGCCCTGACAGGGAAAGTCGCAATCAGCCCCAGCATTTT
cdr3_aa: CASSPDRESRNQPQHF
v_call: TRBV5-8
clone_size: few
d_call: TRBD1
j_call: TRBJ1-5

cdr3_nt: TGTGCCAGCAGTTCGTTGGACAGGGCGATCCAAGAGACCCAGTACTTC
cdr3_aa: CASSSLDRAIQETQYF
v_call: TRBV12-3/TRBV12-4
clone_size: many
d_call: TRBD1
j_call: TRBJ2-5

cdr3_nt: TGTGCCAGCAGCCCCAGTAATAGCAATCAGCCCCAGCATTTT
cdr3_aa: CASSPSNSNQPQHF
v_call: TRBV7-9
clone_size: NA
d_call: NA
j_call: TRBJ1-5

cdr3_nt: TGCGCCAGCAGCCTCCATGGGACAGGTAATGAGCAGTACTTC
cdr3_aa: CASSLHGTGNEQYF
v_call: TRBV4-1
clone_size: NA
d_call: TRBD1
j_call: TRBJ2-7

cdr3_nt: TGTGCCAGCAGCCTAAGGCCGACTGCCTACGAGCAGTACTTC
cdr3_aa: CASSLRPTAYEQYF
v_call: TRBV9
clone_size: NA
d_call: NA
j_call: TRBJ2-7

cdr3_nt: TGTGCCAGCAGCCAAGAGGAAGCTTATGGCTACACCTTC
cdr3_aa: CASSQEEAYGYTF
v_call: TRBV3-1
clone_size: NA
d_call: NA
j_call: TRBJ1-2

cdr3_nt: TGTGCCAGCAGTTGGGCGGACAGGGGCTACGAGCAGTACTTC
cdr3_aa: CASSWADRGYEQYF
v_call: TRBV27
clone_size: few
d_call: TRBD1
j_call: TRBJ2-7

cdr3_nt: TGTGCCAGCTCCATCAATTTAGGTCAGCCCCAGCATTTT
cdr3_aa: CASSINLGQPQHF
v_call: TRBV6-1
clone_size: few
d_call: NA
j_call: TRBJ1-5

cdr3_nt: TGCAGTGCTAGGAGGGGGGGCTACGAGCAGTACTTC
cdr3_aa: CSARRGGYEQYF
v_call: TRBV20-1
clone_size: many
d_call: NA
j_call: TRBJ2-7

cdr3_nt: TGTGCCAGCAGCGTCGGCGGGAGGTTAGGAGCTTACGAGCAGTACTTC
cdr3_aa: CASSVGGRLGAYEQYF
v_call: TRBV9
clone_size: NA
d_call: TRBD2
j_call: TRBJ2-7

cdr3_nt: TGTGCCAGCACCACTAGCGGCCCCTACGAGCAGTACTTC
cdr3_aa: CASTTSGPYEQYF
v_call: TRBV6-6
clone_size: few
d_call: TRBD2
j_call: TRBJ2-7

cdr3_nt: TGTGCCAGCAGTTACTCACAGAACACTGAAGCTTTCTTT
cdr3_aa: CASSYSQNTEAFF
v_call: TRBV6-2/TRBV6-3
clone_size: NA
d_call: NA
j_call: TRBJ1-1

cdr3_nt: TGTGCCAGCAGTCAAACAGGGTGGGATACGCAGTATTTT
cdr3_aa: CASSQTGWDTQYF
v_call: TRBV12-3/TRBV12-4
clone_size: NA
d_call: NA
j_call: TRBJ2-3

cdr3_nt: TGTGCCACCAGCCTGTCAGGGAATCATGGTCAGCCCCAGCATTTT
cdr3_aa: CATSLSGNHGQPQHF
v_call: TRBV15
clone_size: few
d_call: NA
j_call: TRBJ1-5